This TCR beta chain was sequenced in a study of blood T cell repertoires in COVID-19. Profiled with immunoSEQ multiplex PCR; TCRdb holds only in-frame clones, not every one. The sample records approximately 69,000 clones, around 87% being singletons. Per germline, CDR1 LGHNT and CDR2 FRNRAP. The CDR3 has 15 amino acids. V was clipped by 6 bases and J by 1 base, with 15 bases between them. Sequencing was performed on peripheral blood. This receptor was obtained from a man in his fifties with acute or convalescent COVID-19. The chain has TRBV12-5 and TRBJ1-1; D may be TRBD1 (5 bases). The CDR3 sequence: CASGLSDGGNTEAFF. The CDR3, as DNA: TGTGCTAGTGGACTATCGGACGGGGGGAACACTGAAGCTTTCTTT.